This T cell receptor (beta chain) derives from a study of cytomegalovirus exposure and HLA in healthy donors. Broader study findings: The study recorded 160 or so TCR beta chains that were cytomegalovirus-associated.

Researchers ran the PCR with 60 Vbeta and 13 Jbeta primers. TCRdb's table, derived via immunoSEQ multiplex PCR, lists solely in-frame clones and lacks some. This sample carries under 200,000 clones, around 85% of them seen once, and the ten largest clones take 2.3%. This CDR3 is 14 amino acids long. Germline values: CDR1 PRHDT, CDR2 FYEKMQ (reference sequence). V was cut by 8 bases and J by 1 base, with 13 bases left in between. The count of this clone is one. Its matching antigen is unknown. This receptor was taken from a woman in her forties or fifties in good health and CMV-seronegative. Sequencing input: PBMCs. V gene TRBV13 combines with J gene TRBJ2-3; the D gene is possibly TRBD2 (6 bases). The CDR3 reads CASDGGIGTDTQYF. Here the CDR3 DNA reads TGTGCCAGCGATGGCGGGATCGGCACAGATACGCAGTATTTT.